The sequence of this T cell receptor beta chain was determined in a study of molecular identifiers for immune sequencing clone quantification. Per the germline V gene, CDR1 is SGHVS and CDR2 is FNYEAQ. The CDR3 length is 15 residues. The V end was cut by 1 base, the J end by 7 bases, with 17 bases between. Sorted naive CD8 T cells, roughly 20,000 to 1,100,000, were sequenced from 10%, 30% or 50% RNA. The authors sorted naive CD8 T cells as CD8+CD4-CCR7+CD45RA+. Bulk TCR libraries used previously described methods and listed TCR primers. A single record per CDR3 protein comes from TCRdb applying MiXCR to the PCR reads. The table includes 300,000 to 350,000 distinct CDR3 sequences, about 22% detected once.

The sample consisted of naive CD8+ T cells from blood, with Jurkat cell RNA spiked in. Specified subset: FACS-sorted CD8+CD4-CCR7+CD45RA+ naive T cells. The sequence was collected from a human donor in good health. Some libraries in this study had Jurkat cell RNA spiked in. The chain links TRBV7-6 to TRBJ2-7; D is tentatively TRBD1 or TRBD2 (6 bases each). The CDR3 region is CASSLEGGQGGEQYF. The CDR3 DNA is TGTGCCAGCAGCTTAGAGGGAGGCCAAGGGGGGGAGCAGTACTTC.